Described below is a single T cell receptor beta chain sequence and its context. These data belong to a study of T cell responses to AZD1222 COVID-19 vaccine. The CDR3 is 16 amino acids. With 0 bases clipped from V and 4 bases from J, the junction kept 8 bases outside the gene matches. Germline CDR1 and CDR2: SGHRS and YFSETQ. The assay was immunoSEQ multiplex PCR, and TCRdb's table has in-frame clones only and misses some. The profile shows around 75,000 clones, 70% to 90% of them singletons. The rearrangement uses TRBV5-1 and TRBJ1-2; TRBD1 agrees at 8 bases. The source material was peripheral blood, sampled on day 0 of AZD1222 vaccination. The receptor comes from an adult in good health. CDR3 DNA sequence: TGCGCCAGCAGCTTGGAGGCAGGGGGCGGGACCTATGGCTACACCTTC. Residues: CASSLEAGGGTYGYTF.